Listed here are 20 T cell receptor beta chains from one sample, sequenced in a study of blood T cell repertoires in COVID-19. The assay was immunoSEQ multiplex PCR, and TCRdb's table has in-frame clones only and misses some. The sample contains more than 300,000 clones, 75% to 90% of which appear only once. The specimen was peripheral blood. Source of these receptors: a woman in her forties or fifties with COVID-19, enrolled during active disease.

This sequence joins TRBV5-6 and TRBJ2-1; D may be TRBD2 (5 bases). In germline, CDR1 is SGHDT, CDR2 YYEEEE. The V end was cut by 0 bases, the J end by 2 bases, with 9 bases between. The CDR3 extends over 15 amino acids. The DNA for the CDR3 is TGTGCCAGCAGCTTGGTAGGGAGTGCCTACAATGAGCAGTTCTTC. Residues: CASSLVGSAYNEQFF.

V is TRBV19 and J is TRBJ1-1; 8 nucleotides match TRBD1. V shed 2 bases and J 2 bases; nucleotides not matched to a gene: 7. The CDR3 length is 16 residues. Germline V CDR1 and CDR2: LNHDA, SQIVND (reference sequence). This chain's CDR3 is CASSIRTGRQNTEAFF. CDR3 DNA: TGTGCCAGTAGTATAAGGACAGGGAGACAAAACACTGAAGCTTTCTTT.

The CDR3 sequence is CASAAGTGFLEQYF. The CDR3, as DNA: TGTGCCAGCGCTGCCGGGACAGGGTTTCTCGAGCAGTACTTC. The chain recombines TRBV27 with TRBJ2-7, with 9 bases aligning to TRBD1. V trimming: 8 bases; J trimming: 6 bases; junction bases outside the gene matches: 11. CDR1 MNHEY and CDR2 SMNVEV come from the germline V gene (reference sequence). CDR3 size: 14 residues.

V gene TRBV21-1 combines with J gene TRBJ2-6; the table's D call, TRBD1, was not checked against the DNA. TRBV21-1 is annotated as a pseudogene. The CDR3 runs 17 residues. The DNA of the CDR3 is TGTGCCAGCAAGGGGGCAGCTGACTACTCTGGGGCCAACGTCCTGACTTTC. It specifies CASKGAADYSGANVLTF.

The gene calls are TRBV21-1 and TRBJ1-4; the table's D call TRBD1 went unverified against the DNA. TRBV21-1 is described as a pseudogene. The CDR3 length is 14 residues. CDR3 bases: TGTGCCAGCAGCAAAGGGCACCCCTGGGCAAAACTGTTTTTT. Translated, it gives CASSKGHPWAKLFF.

The chain carries TRBV10-2 and TRBJ1-1; TRBD1 might be the D (6 bases). Germline CDR1 is WSHSY and CDR2 is SAAADI. V lost 7 bases, J lost 1 base, and 10 bases lay in between. The CDR3 spans 13 residues. Here the CDR3 reads CASTVQGNTEAFF. The DNA for the CDR3 is TGCGCCAGCACCGTACAGGGGAACACTGAAGCTTTCTTT.

V gene TRBV27 combines with J gene TRBJ1-2; D perhaps matches TRBD1 (5 bases). V was shortened by 8 bases and J by 6 bases, with 19 bases between the two germline ends. This CDR3 has 14 residues. CDR1 is MNHEY and CDR2 is SMNVEV in the germline V gene (reference sequence). CDR3 bases: TGTGCCAGCTCACCCCGGGGGGAGGGGCATGGCTACACCTTC. Its protein is CASSPRGEGHGYTF.

The chain uses TRBV24-1 and TRBJ2-3, with 7 bases identical to TRBD1. J gave up 4 bases and V 4 bases, and 1 base lay outside the gene matches. CDR1 and CDR2 from the germline V gene are KGHDR and SFDVKD. The CDR3 loop spans 13 amino acids. The CDR3 protein is CATSEDRADTQYF. The CDR3 nucleotides are TGTGCCACCAGTGAAGACAGGGCAGATACGCAGTATTTT.

V usage is TRBV29-1 and J usage is TRBJ1-4, with D tentatively TRBD1 (5 bases). Germline CDR1 reads SQVTM; CDR2 reads ANQGSEA. V dropped 6 bases and J dropped 4 bases, with 15 bases sitting between them. The CDR3 is 14 amino acids. The CDR3 sequence: CSVVTGLSNEKLFF. The CDR3 DNA sequence: TGCAGCGTCGTAACAGGTTTAAGTAATGAAAAACTGTTTTTT. Variable domain in full (rest from reference TRBV29-1 and TRBJ1-4): SAVISQKPSRDICQRGTSLTIQCQVDSQVTMMFWYRQQPGQSLTLIATANQGSEATYESGFVIDKFPISRPNLTFSTLTVSNMSPEDSSIYLCSVVTGLSNEKLFFGSGTQLSVL.

The rearrangement links TRBV4-3 to TRBJ2-1, with D possibly matching TRBD2 (6 bases). V was clipped by 1 base and J by 9 bases, with 16 bases between them. This CDR3 region has 15 residues. Germline V lookup: CDR1 LGHNA, CDR2 YSLEER. CDR3 residues: CASSQGTVGSGEQFF. In DNA form, the CDR3 reads TGCGCCAGCAGCCAAGGGACCGTCGGGAGTGGTGAGCAGTTCTTC.

The chain combines TRBV12-3 or TRBV12-4 with TRBJ2-1; D is perhaps TRBD1 (5 bases). The CDR3 spans 13 residues. V lost 6 bases and J 4 bases, leaving 10 bases between the germline ends. This chain's CDR3 is CASSLTVYNEQFF. DNA for the CDR3: TGTGCCAGCAGCTTGACAGTTTACAATGAGCAGTTCTTC.

The V call is TRBV11-2, the J call TRBJ1-4, with 9 bases aligning to TRBD1. CDR1 is SGHAT and CDR2 is FQNNGV in the germline V gene. V gave up 5 bases and J gave up 5 bases; unmatched junction bases: 6. This CDR3 is 15 amino acids long. In DNA form, the CDR3 reads TGTGCCAGCAGCCGTTCCGGACAGGGGAATGAAAAACTGTTTTTT. Its protein is CASSRSGQGNEKLFF.

V and J are TRBV14 and TRBJ1-1, with D possibly matching TRBD1 (6 bases). CDR3 length: 16 amino acids. Germline loops: CDR1 SGHDN, CDR2 FVKESK. Trimming removed 3 bases from V and 5 bases from J, with 19 bases in between. CDR3 in amino acids: CASSQSSPGVGTEAFF. CDR3 DNA sequence: TGTGCCAGCAGCCAGTCGTCCCCAGGGGTAGGGACTGAAGCTTTCTTT.

This clone was recorded once. V usage is TRBV6-1 and J usage is TRBJ1-3, with TRBD1 identical over 7 bases. The CDR3 covers 17 residues. J gave up 0 bases and V 7 bases, and 12 bases lay outside the gene matches. Germline V gene data show CDR1 as MNHNS and CDR2 as SASEGT. The chain's CDR3 is CASIEARGFLSGNTIYF. CDR3 bases: TGTGCCAGCATTGAGGCCAGGGGGTTCCTCTCTGGAAACACCATATATTTT.

This chain links TRBV19 with TRBJ1-3; unclear D gene. The CDR3 contains 15 residues. Deletions cut 0 bases from V and 0 bases from J, with 6 bases between. CDR1 is LNHDA, CDR2 SQIVND, per germline (reference sequence). The CDR3 protein is CASSIDRYSGNTIYF. The CDR3 bases are TGTGCCAGTAGTATAGACCGGTACTCTGGAAACACCATATATTTT.

The chain carries TRBV29-1 and TRBJ2-7, with 7 bases that match TRBD1. J gave up 4 bases and V 6 bases, and 9 bases lay outside the gene matches. The CDR3 has 13 residues. The germline gives CDR1 SQVTM, CDR2 ANQGSEA. The CDR3 DNA reads TGCAGCGTAAAAACAGGGGCCGATTACGAGCAGTACTTC. This sequence encodes CSVKTGADYEQYF.

A single count supports this clone. This chain links TRBV5-4 with TRBJ2-1, with TRBD2 identical over 11 bases. J was trimmed by 1 base and V by 3 bases; bases with no gene match: 6. The germline CDR1 and CDR2 sequences are SGHNT and YYREEE (reference sequence). The CDR3 has 17 residues. The CDR3 here is CASSSKTSGISYNEQFF. The CDR3 DNA reads TGTGCCAGCAGCTCTAAGACTAGCGGGATTTCCTACAATGAGCAGTTCTTC.

V usage is TRBV12-3 or TRBV12-4 and J usage is TRBJ1-1; D is unclear. The V gene lost 1 base and the J gene lost 10 bases, with 10 bases spanning the gap. The CDR3 runs 12 residues. The CDR3 coding sequence is TGTGCCAGCAGTTTAGTGTATGCGGGAGCTTTCTTT. As protein: CASSLVYAGAFF.

V is TRBV11-2 and J is TRBJ2-5; 8 nucleotides match TRBD2. The CDR3 is 16 amino acids. Losses at the gene ends were 5 bases for V and 4 bases for J; bases not matched to a gene: 12. Germline values: CDR1 SGHAT, CDR2 FQNNGV. The CDR3 region has the DNA TGTGCCAGCAGCCCCAGGCGTGCGGGAGGATTAGAGACCCAGTACTTC. Translated, it gives CASSPRRAGGLETQYF.

This clone has only a few counts. The genes are TRBV18 and TRBJ1-1; D ambiguous. This CDR3 is built from 14 residues. V shed 3 bases and J shed 1 base, with 9 bases lying between them. Germline V lookup: CDR1 KGHSH, CDR2 LQKENI. The CDR3 is CASSPATRNTEAFF. The CDR3 DNA follows: TGTGCCAGCTCACCGGCGACTAGGAACACTGAAGCTTTCTTT. Drawing the rest from reference TRBV18 and TRBJ1-1, the complete variable domain is NAGVMQNPRHLVRRRGQEARLRCSPMKGHSHVYWYRQLPEEGLKFMVYLQKENIIDESGMPKERFSAEFPKEGPSILRIQQVVRGDSAAYFCASSPATRNTEAFFGQGTRLTVV.